This T cell receptor beta chain is drawn from a study of type 1 regulatory T cells. Study details: An in vitro protocol generated T-allo10, a Tr1-enriched, alloantigen-specific CD4 T cell product.

From the reads, TCRdb called clonotypes with MiXCR, one entry per CDR3 protein. The table has 75,000 to 100,000 distinct CDR3 sequences, roughly 28% seen once. This CDR3 has 16 amino acids. The germline V gene encodes CDR1 MDHEN and CDR2 SYDVKM. The V end lost 3 bases, the J end lost 2 bases, and 17 bases lay between the germline ends. The chain uses TRBV28 and TRBJ2-7, with a tentative D call TRBD1 (5 bases). The sample was CD4+ T cells, either the whole sample or a sorted fraction (not recorded which). This clonotype originated in a human donor in good health. This CDR3 reads CASSLGGGEGAYEQYF. Here the CDR3 DNA reads TGTGCCAGCAGTTTGGGTGGTGGGGAAGGGGCCTACGAGCAGTACTTC.